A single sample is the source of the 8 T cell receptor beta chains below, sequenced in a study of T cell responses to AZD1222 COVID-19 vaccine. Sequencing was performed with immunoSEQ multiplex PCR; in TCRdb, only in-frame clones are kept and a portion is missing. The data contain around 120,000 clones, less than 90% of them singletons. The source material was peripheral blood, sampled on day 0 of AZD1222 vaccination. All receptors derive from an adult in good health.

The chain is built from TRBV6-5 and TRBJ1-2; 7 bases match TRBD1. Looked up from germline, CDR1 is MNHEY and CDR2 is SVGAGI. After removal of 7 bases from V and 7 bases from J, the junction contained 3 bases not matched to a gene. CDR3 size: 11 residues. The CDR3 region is CASTPGGGYTF. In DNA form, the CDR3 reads TGTGCCAGCACCCCAGGGGGTGGCTACACCTTC.

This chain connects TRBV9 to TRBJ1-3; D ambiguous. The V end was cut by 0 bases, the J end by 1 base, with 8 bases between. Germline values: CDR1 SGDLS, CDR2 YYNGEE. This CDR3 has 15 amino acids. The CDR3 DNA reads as TGTGCCAGCAGCGTAGCACAGTTTTCTGGAAACACCATATATTTT. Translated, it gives CASSVAQFSGNTIYF.

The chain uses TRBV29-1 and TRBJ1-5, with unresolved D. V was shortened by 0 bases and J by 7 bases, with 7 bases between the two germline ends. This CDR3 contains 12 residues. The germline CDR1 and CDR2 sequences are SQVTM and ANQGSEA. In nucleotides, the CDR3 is TGCAGCGTTGAAGATCAAGACCAGCCCCAGCATTTT. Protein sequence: CSVEDQDQPQHF. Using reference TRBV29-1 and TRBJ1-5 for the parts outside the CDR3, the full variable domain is SAVISQKPSRDICQRGTSLTIQCQVDSQVTMMFWYRQQPGQSLTLIATANQGSEATYESGFVIDKFPISRPNLTFSTLTVSNMSPEDSSIYLCSVEDQDQPQHFGDGTRLSIL.

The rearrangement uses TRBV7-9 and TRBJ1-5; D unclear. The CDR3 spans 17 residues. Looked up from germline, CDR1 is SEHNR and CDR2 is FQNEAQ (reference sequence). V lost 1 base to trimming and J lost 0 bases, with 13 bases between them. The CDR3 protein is CASSLVWEGHSNQPQHF. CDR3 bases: TGTGCCAGCAGCTTAGTTTGGGAGGGTCATAGCAATCAGCCCCAGCATTTT.

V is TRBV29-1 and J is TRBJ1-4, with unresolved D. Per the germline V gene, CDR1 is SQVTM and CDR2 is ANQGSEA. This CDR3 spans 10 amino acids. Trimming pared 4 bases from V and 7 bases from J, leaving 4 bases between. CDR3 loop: CSVGAEKLFF. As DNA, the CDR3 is TGCAGCGTTGGGGCTGAAAAACTGTTTTTT.

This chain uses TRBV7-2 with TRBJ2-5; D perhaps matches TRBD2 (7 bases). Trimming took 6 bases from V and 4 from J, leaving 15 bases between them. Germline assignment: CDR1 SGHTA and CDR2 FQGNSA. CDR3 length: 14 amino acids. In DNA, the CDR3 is TGTGCCAGCAGGCTCTGGGGAGGGGGAGAGACCCAGTACTTC. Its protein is CASRLWGGGETQYF.

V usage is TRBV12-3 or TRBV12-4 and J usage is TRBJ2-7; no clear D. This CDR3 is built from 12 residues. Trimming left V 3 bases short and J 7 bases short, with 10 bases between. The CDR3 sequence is CASSLSGWEQYF. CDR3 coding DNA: TGTGCCAGCAGTTTGTCCGGCTGGGAGCAGTACTTC.

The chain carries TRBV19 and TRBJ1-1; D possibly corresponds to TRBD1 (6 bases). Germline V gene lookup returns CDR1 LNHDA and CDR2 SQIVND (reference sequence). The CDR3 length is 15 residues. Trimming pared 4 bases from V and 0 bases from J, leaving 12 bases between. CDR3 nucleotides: TGTGCCAGTAGTACGGACAGACGCCTGAACACTGAAGCTTTCTTT. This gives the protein CASSTDRRLNTEAFF.